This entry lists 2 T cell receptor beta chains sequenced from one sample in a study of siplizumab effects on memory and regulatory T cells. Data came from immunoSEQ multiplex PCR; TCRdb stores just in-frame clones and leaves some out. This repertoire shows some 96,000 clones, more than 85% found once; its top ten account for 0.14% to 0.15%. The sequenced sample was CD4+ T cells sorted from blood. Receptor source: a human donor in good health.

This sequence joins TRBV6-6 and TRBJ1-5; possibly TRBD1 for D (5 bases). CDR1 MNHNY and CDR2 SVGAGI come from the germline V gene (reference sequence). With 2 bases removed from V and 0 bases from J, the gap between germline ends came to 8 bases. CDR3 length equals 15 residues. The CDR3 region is CASSYQGASNQPQHF. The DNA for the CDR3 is TGTGCCAGCAGTTACCAGGGAGCTAGCAATCAGCCCCAGCATTTT.

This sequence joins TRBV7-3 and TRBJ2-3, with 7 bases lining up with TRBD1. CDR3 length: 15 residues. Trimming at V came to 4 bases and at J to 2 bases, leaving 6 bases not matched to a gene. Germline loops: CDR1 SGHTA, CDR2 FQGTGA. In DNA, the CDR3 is TGTGCCAGCAGCTCCAATGGACAGGTCACAGATACGCAGTATTTT. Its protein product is CASSSNGQVTDTQYF.